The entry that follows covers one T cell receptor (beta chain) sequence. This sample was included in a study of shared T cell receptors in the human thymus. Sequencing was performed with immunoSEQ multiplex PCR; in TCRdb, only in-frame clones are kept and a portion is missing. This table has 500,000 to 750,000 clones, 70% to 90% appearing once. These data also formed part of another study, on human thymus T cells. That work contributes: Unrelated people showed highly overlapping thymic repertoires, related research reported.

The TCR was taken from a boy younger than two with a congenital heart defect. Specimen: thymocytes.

CDR3 protein: CASRTLKGEWSGYTF. DNA for the CDR3: TGTGCCAGCAGAACCCTTAAGGGGGAATGGAGCGGCTACACCTTC. The chain is built from TRBV2 and TRBJ1-2; D is perhaps TRBD1 (6 bases). Trimming removed 6 bases at V and 8 bases at J, with 22 bases between. In germline, CDR1 is SNHLY, CDR2 FYNNEI. The CDR3 runs to 15 residues.